This is a list of T cell receptor beta chains from one sample in a study of long-term antiretroviral therapy in people with HIV. Sequencing used immunoSEQ multiplex PCR; TCRdb keeps in-frame clones, though not all of them. The sample holds about 35,000 clones, under 85% seen once. Sequenced material: unsorted PBMCs, taken 1 year after starting antiretroviral therapy. The receptor set was obtained from a man aged 18 to 30 with HIV. Both conserved end residues are part of each CDR3. D genes are given only for firm matches. The size of a clone is reported for some rows only, either as once, few or many, or as a class for expanded clones.

V,D,J,size,DNA,CDR3
TRBV19,-,TRBJ2-7,once,TGTGCCAGTAGTAGAGTAGCGGAGTCGTCCTACGAGCAGTACTTC,CASSRVAESSYEQYF
TRBV9,-,TRBJ2-1,few,TGTGCCAGCAGCGTAGCCCCTAACAATGAGCAGTTCTTC,CASSVAPNNEQFF
TRBV18,-,TRBJ2-1,-,TGTGCCAGCTCACCCTCGGAGGGGTTTCATGAGCAGTTCTTC,CASSPSEGFHEQFF
TRBV9,TRBD1,TRBJ2-3,once,TGTGCCAGCAGCGTAGCGGCCAGGGGGCCCATACGCCCGTCCACAGATACGCAGTATTTT,CASSVAARGPIRPSTDTQYF
TRBV7-3,TRBD1,TRBJ2-7,-,TGTGCCAGCAGCCAAGACAGGGGTCATTCCTACGAGCAGTACTTC,CASSQDRGHSYEQYF
TRBV18,-,TRBJ2-2,-,TGTGCCAGCTCACCACGGGACTGGCTGAACACCGGGGAGCTGTTTTTT,CASSPRDWLNTGELFF
TRBV5-1,TRBD2,TRBJ2-1,-,TGCGCCAGCAGCTTGGCACTAGCGGGGGGGTACAATGAGCAGTTCTTC,CASSLALAGGYNEQFF
TRBV7-6,-,TRBJ1-1,-,TGTGCCAGCAGCTCGGCGGGGGGCACGAACACTGAAGCTTTCTTT,CASSSAGGTNTEAFF
TRBV10-2,-,TRBJ2-7,-,TGCGCCAGCAGTGCGGCAGGGCGCTCCTACGAGCAGTACTTC,CASSAAGRSYEQYF
TRBV19,-,TRBJ1-1,few,TGTGCCAGTAGGTCCAGGGATATGGGCTGGAACACTGAAGCTTTCTTT,CASRSRDMGWNTEAFF
TRBV19,-,TRBJ2-2,-,TGTGCCAGTAGTGGTCAGGGGCCGAACACCGGGGAGCTGTTTTTT,CASSGQGPNTGELFF
TRBV7-2,-,TRBJ1-2,-,TGTGCCAGCAGCTTAGGGGCGGCCTATGGCTACACCTTC,CASSLGAAYGYTF
TRBV5-5,-,TRBJ2-7,-,TGTGCCAGCAGCTTGGCCGTCCAGGGTCCCTACCCGCAGTACTTC,CASSLAVQGPYPQYF
TRBV13,-,TRBJ2-1,-,TGTGCCAGCAGCTTAACAGAGAATGAGCAGTTCTTC,CASSLTENEQFF
TRBV6-5,-,TRBJ2-7,-,TGTGCCAGCACCTCCCGCAGGGGGGCCGAGCAGTACTTC,CASTSRRGAEQYF
TRBV7-9,-,TRBJ2-1,-,TGTGCCAGCAGCTTAGGGAGTGAGTCCTACAATGAGCAGTTCTTC,CASSLGSESYNEQFF
TRBV7-2,TRBD1,TRBJ1-2,-,TGTGCCAGCAGCTCCCCTTCGACAGGGCGGAACTATGGCTACACCTTC,CASSSPSTGRNYGYTF
TRBV9,-,TRBJ2-1,few,TGTGCCAGCACCTTGGGACCTTTGGGGGGTGAGCAGTTCTTC,CASTLGPLGGEQFF